A selection of T cell receptor beta chains follows, all from one sample in a study of cytomegalovirus exposure and HLA in healthy donors. This table comes from immunoSEQ multiplex PCR, and its TCRdb copy is limited to in-frame clones, with some not included. The sample records roughly 330,000 clones, around 90% being singletons. Sequencing input: PBMCs. All receptors come from a woman aged 25 to 39 in good health and CMV-seropositive. Both conserved end residues are trimmed from each CDR3. Each record gives: CDR3 protein, V gene, clone size. Part of the rows lack a size; the others show once, few, many or a class for expanded clones.

cdr3_aa: ASSATRSTDTQY; v_call: TRBV6-5; clone_size: NA
cdr3_aa: ASSQDYSAGGAYEQY; v_call: TRBV4-3; clone_size: NA
cdr3_aa: ASQPGTANTGELF; v_call: TRBV5-4; clone_size: NA
cdr3_aa: ATRWGVSSYNEQF; v_call: TRBV19; clone_size: NA
cdr3_aa: ASSSGLAGPMDEQY; v_call: TRBV6-5; clone_size: NA
cdr3_aa: ASSLPVGTGGYEQY; v_call: TRBV7-9; clone_size: once
cdr3_aa: ASSSSLDYEQY; v_call: TRBV28; clone_size: NA
cdr3_aa: ASSEGQGWGIAKNIQY; v_call: TRBV2; clone_size: once
cdr3_aa: ASSIYSGQGTSPLH; v_call: TRBV19; clone_size: NA
cdr3_aa: ASSPWVAGFDEKLF; v_call: TRBV14; clone_size: NA
cdr3_aa: ASSVGLAGGPKRYEQY; v_call: TRBV9; clone_size: NA
cdr3_aa: ASSLAGKQGAQETQY; v_call: TRBV5-1; clone_size: once
cdr3_aa: ARSYGQGNPYEQY; v_call: TRBV5-3; clone_size: NA
cdr3_aa: ASSLSLAEAF; v_call: TRBV28; clone_size: once
cdr3_aa: ASSRNPQGGENIQY; v_call: TRBV5-4; clone_size: NA
cdr3_aa: ASSVLGQTYGYT; v_call: TRBV2; clone_size: NA
cdr3_aa: ASTTNSAYEQY; v_call: TRBV4-1; clone_size: NA
cdr3_aa: ASSEPGQGCYEQY; v_call: TRBV6-4; clone_size: NA
cdr3_aa: ASSIMGAYNSPLH; v_call: TRBV27; clone_size: NA
cdr3_aa: ASSVGTALNQPQH; v_call: TRBV13; clone_size: few
cdr3_aa: ASSIMGSAGYNEQF; v_call: TRBV19; clone_size: NA
cdr3_aa: ASSSGGANYEQY; v_call: TRBV28; clone_size: NA
cdr3_aa: ASRGTTDTQY; v_call: TRBV6-6; clone_size: NA
cdr3_aa: ASSDPGTAFSYEQY; v_call: TRBV25-1; clone_size: NA
cdr3_aa: ASRLPGEYEQY; v_call: TRBV28; clone_size: few